This T cell receptor beta chain was identified in a study of shared clonotypes between healthy human individuals. Regarding the study as a whole: For sorted subsets, rarefaction showed incomplete sequencing despite large depth.

Researchers ran the assay at a deep level. The genomic DNA of each subset was split evenly across several immunoSEQ plates. Using immunoSEQ multiplex PCR, the repertoire was profiled, and TCRdb retains in-frame clones only, with some absent. The table lists a few hundred thousand clones, 97% of them singletons. Note on this clone: The antigen is unknown.

The CDR3 totals 20 residues. Germline V gene data show CDR1 as SGHRS and CDR2 as YFSETQ. V lost 1 base to trimming and J lost 1 base, with 26 bases between them. Into CD45RA+ naive and CD45RA-negative memory subsets, the CD4+ cells were split. The sequence was collected from a woman in her twenties or thirties in good health. The sequenced material came from naive CD4+ T cells sorted from blood. As to subset: CD45RA+ positively selected. V and J are TRBV5-1 and TRBJ1-1; D gene uncertain. This chain's CDR3 is CASSLPSSGVGRGRNTEAFF. CDR3 in DNA: TGCGCCAGCAGCTTGCCCTCGTCCGGCGTGGGCCGGGGTAGGAACACTGAAGCTTTCTTT. Supplemented by reference TRBV5-1 and TRBJ1-1, the full variable domain reads KAGVTQTPRYLIKTRGQQVTLSCSPISGHRSVSWYQQTPGQGLQFLFEYFSETQRNKGNFPGRFSGRQFSNSRSEMNVSTLELGDSALYLCASSLPSSGVGRGRNTEAFFGQGTRLTVV.